Detailed here is one T cell receptor (beta chain). This entry comes from a study of T-cell memory formation after mild COVID-19. From 5'RACE with constant-segment primers came TCR alpha and TCR beta cDNA libraries that carried sample barcodes and UMIs. Each CDR3 protein gets one entry after TCRdb re-called the 5' RACE reads with MiXCR. Counted here are roughly 310,000 distinct CDR3 sequences, approximately 15% occurring once; the ten biggest clones make up 22%. The sample was PBMCs or a T cell subset sorted from them (not recorded which). This receptor was taken from a man between 18 and 29 years old who had mild COVID-19 (a few samples of this study predate the infection). Cell type and time point are not known.

The CDR3 sequence is CASGQGFNTGELFF. CDR3 DNA: TGTGCCAGCGGACAGGGGTTTAACACCGGGGAGCTGTTTTTT. The chain carries TRBV7-3 and TRBJ2-2; 9 nucleotides line up with TRBD1. CDR1 SGHTA and CDR2 FQGTGA come from the germline V gene. This CDR3 comprises 14 residues. V lost 8 bases to trimming and J lost 2 bases; unmatched junction nucleotides: 3.